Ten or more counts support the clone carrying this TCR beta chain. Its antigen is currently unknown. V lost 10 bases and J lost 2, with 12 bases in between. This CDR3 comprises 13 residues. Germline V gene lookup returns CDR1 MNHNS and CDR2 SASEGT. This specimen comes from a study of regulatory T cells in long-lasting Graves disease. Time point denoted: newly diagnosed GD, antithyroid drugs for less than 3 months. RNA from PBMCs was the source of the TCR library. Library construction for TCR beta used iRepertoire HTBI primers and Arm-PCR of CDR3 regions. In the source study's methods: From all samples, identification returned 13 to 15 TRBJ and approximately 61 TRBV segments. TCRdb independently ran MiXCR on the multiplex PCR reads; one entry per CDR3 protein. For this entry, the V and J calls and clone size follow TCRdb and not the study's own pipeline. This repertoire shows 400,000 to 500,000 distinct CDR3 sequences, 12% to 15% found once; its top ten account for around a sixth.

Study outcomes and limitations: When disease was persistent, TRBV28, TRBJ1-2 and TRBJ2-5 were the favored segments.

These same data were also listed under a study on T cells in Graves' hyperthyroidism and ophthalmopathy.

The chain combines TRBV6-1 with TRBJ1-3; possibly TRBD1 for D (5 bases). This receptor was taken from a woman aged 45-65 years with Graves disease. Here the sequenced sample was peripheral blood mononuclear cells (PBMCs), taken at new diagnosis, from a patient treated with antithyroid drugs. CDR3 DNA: TGTGCCACCAAAGAGGGGCCTGGAAACACCATATATTTT. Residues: CATKEGPGNTIYF.